Listed below are T cell receptor beta chains from one sample, sequenced in a study of shared T cell receptors in the human thymus. Repertoires were generated with immunoSEQ multiplex PCR, while TCRdb's copy carries only in-frame clones and drops some. The sample includes roughly 500,000 clones, 75% to 80% of them seen just once. The same sample was also used in a study of human thymus T cells.

The material sequenced was thymocytes. These receptors all come from a boy less than two years old with a congenital heart defect. Each CDR3 is given with its conserved first and last residue. Each record gives: CDR3 protein, V gene, D gene. A D gene is named only where the DNA matches it firmly.

cdr3_aa: CASSQVPNTIYF
v_call: TRBV4-1
d_call: NA

cdr3_aa: CASSLRLADTDTQYF
v_call: TRBV5-4
d_call: TRBD2

cdr3_aa: CASAPGLATDTQYF
v_call: TRBV4-3
d_call: TRBD2

cdr3_aa: CASSQPGTSAGEQYF
v_call: TRBV4-1
d_call: TRBD2

cdr3_aa: CASSQQQGVQETQYF
v_call: TRBV14
d_call: TRBD1

cdr3_aa: CASSQEAGDPYEQYF
v_call: TRBV14
d_call: TRBD2

cdr3_aa: CATLWSDWKDTQYF
v_call: TRBV28
d_call: NA

cdr3_aa: CASSSGVFDSNQPQHF
v_call: TRBV28
d_call: NA

cdr3_aa: CASSLSETYEQYF
v_call: TRBV6-5
d_call: NA

cdr3_aa: CASSSRPGTSNQPQHF
v_call: TRBV5-5
d_call: NA

cdr3_aa: CASSYSGRGKETQYF
v_call: TRBV6-6
d_call: TRBD2

cdr3_aa: CASSLTARGSETQYF
v_call: TRBV7-2
d_call: NA

cdr3_aa: CAWRFRGGANNEQFF
v_call: TRBV30
d_call: TRBD2

cdr3_aa: CAWSVLGGQGSTNEKLFF
v_call: TRBV30
d_call: TRBD1

cdr3_aa: CASSPRQRGANEQYF
v_call: TRBV27
d_call: TRBD2

cdr3_aa: CASSLAVPARGINQPQHF
v_call: TRBV7-8
d_call: NA

cdr3_aa: CASSEDTGDQETQYF
v_call: TRBV6-1
d_call: NA

cdr3_aa: CATSLHPGGADQPQHF
v_call: TRBV15
d_call: TRBD1

cdr3_aa: CASSLDSGTRIEQYF
v_call: TRBV5-6
d_call: TRBD2

cdr3_aa: CASSLRTSGNPYEQYF
v_call: TRBV27
d_call: TRBD2

cdr3_aa: CASSPGTGGYEQYF
v_call: TRBV4-3
d_call: TRBD2

cdr3_aa: CASSQPGLAGANVLTF
v_call: TRBV9
d_call: TRBD2

cdr3_aa: CASSRGTPNYGYTF
v_call: TRBV14
d_call: NA

cdr3_aa: CASSLDVSPSGRDEQYF
v_call: TRBV5-4
d_call: TRBD2

cdr3_aa: CASTGGRGTGELFF
v_call: TRBV27
d_call: NA

cdr3_aa: CASSPWPGRVLSSDTIYF
v_call: TRBV27
d_call: NA

cdr3_aa: CAFGGYPGNTIYF
v_call: TRBV30
d_call: NA

cdr3_aa: CSVESTPILEGRGQETQYF
v_call: TRBV29-1
d_call: NA